This is a list of T cell receptor beta chains from one sample in a study of blood T cells in healthy people across ages. One entry per CDR3 protein, called by TCRdb with MiXCR from the 5' RACE reads. The sample shows some 1,500,000 distinct CDR3 sequences, roughly two fifths of them seen only once. Specimen: blood. Receptor source: a woman between 18 and 29 years old in good health. Both conserved end residues are part of each CDR3. Fields, in order: J gene, V gene, CDR3 protein.

J gene: TRBJ1-5
V gene: TRBV4-3
CDR3 protein: CASSQELGFQPQHF

J gene: TRBJ2-7
V gene: TRBV21-1
CDR3 protein: CASIGTSGNTHEQYF

J gene: TRBJ2-7
V gene: TRBV12-5
CDR3 protein: CVSGLNLALHEQYF

J gene: TRBJ2-1
V gene: TRBV7-2
CDR3 protein: CASSLDRANNEQFF

J gene: TRBJ1-5
V gene: TRBV7-2
CDR3 protein: CASSLAVLSSQPQHF

J gene: TRBJ1-6
V gene: TRBV19
CDR3 protein: CASSMWGNSPLHF

J gene: TRBJ2-3
V gene: TRBV20-1
CDR3 protein: CSAFRPGGSTDTQYF

J gene: TRBJ2-7
V gene: TRBV12-3/TRBV12-4
CDR3 protein: CASSWWGRSYNEQYF

J gene: TRBJ2-1
V gene: TRBV11-2
CDR3 protein: CASSLVISGGSNERFF

J gene: TRBJ1-1
V gene: TRBV6-1
CDR3 protein: CASRGQGATEAFF

J gene: TRBJ2-7
V gene: TRBV4-1
CDR3 protein: CASSQEGLAGEQYF

J gene: TRBJ1-1
V gene: TRBV6-1
CDR3 protein: CASGVPPMNTEAFF

J gene: TRBJ1-1
V gene: TRBV18
CDR3 protein: CASSPPVGGTEAFF

J gene: TRBJ1-1
V gene: TRBV11-2
CDR3 protein: CASSLGGRGMNTEAFF

J gene: TRBJ2-1
V gene: TRBV7-9
CDR3 protein: CASSSRGGFDEQFF

J gene: TRBJ2-1
V gene: TRBV9
CDR3 protein: CASSVSQQETQFF

J gene: TRBJ2-1
V gene: TRBV7-2
CDR3 protein: CASSLPPWETYNEQFF

J gene: TRBJ1-2
V gene: TRBV4-3
CDR3 protein: CANSQDSSRYYGYTF

J gene: TRBJ2-3
V gene: TRBV5-1
CDR3 protein: CASSVVPSNTDTQYF

J gene: TRBJ2-2
V gene: TRBV7-2
CDR3 protein: CASRTPGRVLFF

J gene: TRBJ2-7
V gene: TRBV6-5
CDR3 protein: CASSLQGDPFYEQYF

J gene: TRBJ2-1
V gene: TRBV29-1
CDR3 protein: CSVEMRLAGHNEQFF

J gene: TRBJ2-7
V gene: TRBV6-1
CDR3 protein: CASCKEQGHSYEQYF

J gene: TRBJ2-1
V gene: TRBV5-1
CDR3 protein: CASSFPGLHYNEQFF

J gene: TRBJ1-4
V gene: TRBV7-2
CDR3 protein: CASSRGGANEKLFF

J gene: TRBJ2-7
V gene: TRBV20-1
CDR3 protein: CSARDSTAASYEQYF

J gene: TRBJ1-2
V gene: TRBV20-1
CDR3 protein: CSAKLGNYGYTF

J gene: TRBJ2-2
V gene: TRBV6-6
CDR3 protein: CASSPGGGELFF

J gene: TRBJ1-2
V gene: TRBV4-3
CDR3 protein: CASSQDRQIYGYTF

J gene: TRBJ1-2
V gene: TRBV7-2
CDR3 protein: CASSLSGSTNCGYTF

J gene: TRBJ1-2
V gene: TRBV12-3/TRBV12-4
CDR3 protein: CASSPNRGETGVFGYTF

J gene: TRBJ1-2
V gene: TRBV6-2/TRBV6-3
CDR3 protein: CASSPSSSLNGYTF

J gene: TRBJ2-4
V gene: TRBV15
CDR3 protein: CATSRAAWGQDEAKNIQYF

J gene: TRBJ2-5
V gene: TRBV15
CDR3 protein: CATKLPTGPQETQYF

J gene: TRBJ2-7
V gene: TRBV7-9
CDR3 protein: CASSLKTGGLSYEQYF

J gene: TRBJ2-7
V gene: TRBV12-3/TRBV12-4
CDR3 protein: CASSLVGTAQDEQYF

J gene: -
V gene: TRBV12-3/TRBV12-4
CDR3 protein: CASRQPGQGAGEQYF

J gene: TRBJ2-3
V gene: TRBV7-2
CDR3 protein: CASSYRTGGSDTQYF

J gene: TRBJ2-7
V gene: TRBV27
CDR3 protein: CASSLYRGGGLYEQYF

J gene: TRBJ2-7
V gene: TRBV6-1
CDR3 protein: CASSRTGTAPYEQCF

J gene: TRBJ1-2
V gene: TRBV28
CDR3 protein: CASSVSAGPRFLAPDGYTF

J gene: TRBJ2-7
V gene: TRBV6-2/TRBV6-3
CDR3 protein: CASRPRQAAQYF

J gene: TRBJ2-5
V gene: TRBV6-2/TRBV6-3
CDR3 protein: CASSWAVLKETQYF

J gene: TRBJ2-3
V gene: TRBV20-1
CDR3 protein: CSARESRPDLYTDTQYF

J gene: TRBJ2-3
V gene: TRBV20-1
CDR3 protein: CSARTRDYNTDTQYF

J gene: TRBJ2-7
V gene: TRBV12-3/TRBV12-4
CDR3 protein: CASSYDSHEQYF

J gene: TRBJ2-1
V gene: TRBV5-1
CDR3 protein: CASRPVSRANEQFF

J gene: -
V gene: TRBV19
CDR3 protein: CASSIARTKETQYF

J gene: TRBJ2-1
V gene: TRBV4-2
CDR3 protein: CASSQETSGTYNEQFF

J gene: TRBJ2-1
V gene: TRBV7-2
CDR3 protein: CASSLERGLYQAQFF

J gene: TRBJ1-2
V gene: TRBV4-1
CDR3 protein: CASSQETYQVTYGYTF

J gene: TRBJ1-1
V gene: TRBV4-1
CDR3 protein: CASSQEGWGGGRREAFF

J gene: TRBJ2-3
V gene: TRBV10-3
CDR3 protein: CAISEGGGEKDTQYF

J gene: TRBJ2-2
V gene: TRBV6-2/TRBV6-3
CDR3 protein: CASSLGRVSGELFF

J gene: TRBJ2-1
V gene: TRBV4-2
CDR3 protein: CASSQRYFLGTSGRDENNAQFF